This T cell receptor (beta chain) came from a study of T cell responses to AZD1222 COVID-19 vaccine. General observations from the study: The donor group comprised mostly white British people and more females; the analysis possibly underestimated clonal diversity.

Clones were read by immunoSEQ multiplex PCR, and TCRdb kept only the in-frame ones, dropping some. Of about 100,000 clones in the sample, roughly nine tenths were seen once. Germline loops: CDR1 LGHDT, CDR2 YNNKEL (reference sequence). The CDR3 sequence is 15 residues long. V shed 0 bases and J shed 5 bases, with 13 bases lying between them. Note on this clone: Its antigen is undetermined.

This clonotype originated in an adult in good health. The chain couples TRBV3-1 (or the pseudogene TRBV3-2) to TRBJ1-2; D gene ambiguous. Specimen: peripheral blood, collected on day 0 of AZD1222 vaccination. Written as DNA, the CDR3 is TGTGCCAGCAGCCAAGATACGACGGCCTCATATGGCTACACCTTC. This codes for CASSQDTTASYGYTF.